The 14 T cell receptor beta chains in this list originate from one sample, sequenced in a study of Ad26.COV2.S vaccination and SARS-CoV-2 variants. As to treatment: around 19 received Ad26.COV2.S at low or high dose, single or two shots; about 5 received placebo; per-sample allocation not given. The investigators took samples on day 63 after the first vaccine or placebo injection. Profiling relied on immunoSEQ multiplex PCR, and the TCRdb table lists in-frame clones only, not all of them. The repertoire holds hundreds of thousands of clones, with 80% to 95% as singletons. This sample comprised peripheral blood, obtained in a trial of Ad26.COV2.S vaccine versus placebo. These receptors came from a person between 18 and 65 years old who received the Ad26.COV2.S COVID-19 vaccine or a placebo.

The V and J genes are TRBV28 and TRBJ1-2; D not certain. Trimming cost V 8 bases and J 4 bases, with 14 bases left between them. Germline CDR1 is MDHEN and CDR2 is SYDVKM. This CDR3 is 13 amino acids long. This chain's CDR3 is CASGSGTLYGYTF. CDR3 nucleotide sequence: TGTGCCAGCGGGTCGGGAACCCTCTATGGCTACACCTTC.

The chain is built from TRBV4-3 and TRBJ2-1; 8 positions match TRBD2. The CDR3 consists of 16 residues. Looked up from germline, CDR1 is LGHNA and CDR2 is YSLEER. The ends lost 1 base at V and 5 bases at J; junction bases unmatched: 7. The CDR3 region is CASSQVEGLGNNEQFF. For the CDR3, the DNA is TGCGCCAGCAGCCAAGTCGAGGGACTAGGAAACAATGAGCAGTTCTTC.

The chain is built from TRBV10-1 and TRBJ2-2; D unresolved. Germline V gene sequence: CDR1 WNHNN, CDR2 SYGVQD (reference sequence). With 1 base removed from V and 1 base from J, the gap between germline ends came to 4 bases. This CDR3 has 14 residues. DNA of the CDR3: TGCGCCAGCAGTGAGTACCGGAACACCGGGGAGCTGTTTTTT. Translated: CASSEYRNTGELFF.

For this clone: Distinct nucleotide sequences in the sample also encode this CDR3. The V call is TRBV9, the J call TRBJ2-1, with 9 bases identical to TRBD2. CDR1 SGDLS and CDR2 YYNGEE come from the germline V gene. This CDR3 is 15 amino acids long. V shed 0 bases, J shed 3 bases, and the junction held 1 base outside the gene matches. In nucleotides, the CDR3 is TGTGCCAGCAGCGTAGATAGCGGGGGCTACAATGAGCAGTTCTTC. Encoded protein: CASSVDSGGYNEQFF.

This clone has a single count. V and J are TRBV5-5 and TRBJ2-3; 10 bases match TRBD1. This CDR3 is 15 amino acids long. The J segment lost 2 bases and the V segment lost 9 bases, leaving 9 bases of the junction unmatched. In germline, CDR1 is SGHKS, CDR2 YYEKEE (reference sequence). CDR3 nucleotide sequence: TGTGCCATCTCCAGGACAGGGGGATCCACAGATACGCAGTATTTT. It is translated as CAISRTGGSTDTQYF.

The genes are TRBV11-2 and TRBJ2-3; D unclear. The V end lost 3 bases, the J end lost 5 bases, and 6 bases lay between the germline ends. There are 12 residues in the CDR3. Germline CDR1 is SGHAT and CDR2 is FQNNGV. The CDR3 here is CASSFDGDTQYF. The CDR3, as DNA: TGTGCCAGCAGCTTCGACGGAGATACGCAGTATTTT.

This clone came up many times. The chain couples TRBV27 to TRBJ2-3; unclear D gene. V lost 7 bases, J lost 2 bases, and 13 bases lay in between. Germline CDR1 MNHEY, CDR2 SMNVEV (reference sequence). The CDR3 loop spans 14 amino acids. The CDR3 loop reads CASKFWEDTDTQYF. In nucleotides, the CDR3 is TGTGCCAGCAAGTTTTGGGAAGACACAGATACGCAGTATTTT.

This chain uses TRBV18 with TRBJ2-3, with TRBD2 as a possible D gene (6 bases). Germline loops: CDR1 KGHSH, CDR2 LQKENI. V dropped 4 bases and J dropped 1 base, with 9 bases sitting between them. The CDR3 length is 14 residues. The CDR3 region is CASSRLVGTDTQYF. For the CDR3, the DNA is TGTGCCAGCTCACGACTAGTTGGCACAGATACGCAGTATTTT.

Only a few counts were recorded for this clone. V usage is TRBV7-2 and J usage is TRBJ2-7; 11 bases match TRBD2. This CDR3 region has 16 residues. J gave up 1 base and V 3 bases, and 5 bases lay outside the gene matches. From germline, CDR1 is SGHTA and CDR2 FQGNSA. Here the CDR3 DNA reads TGTGCCAGCAGCTTGGGACTAGCGGCAACTTCCTACGAGCAGTACTTC. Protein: CASSLGLAATSYEQYF.

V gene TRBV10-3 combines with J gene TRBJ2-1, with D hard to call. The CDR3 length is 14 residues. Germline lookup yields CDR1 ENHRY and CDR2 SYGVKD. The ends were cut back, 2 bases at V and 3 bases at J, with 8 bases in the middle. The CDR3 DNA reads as TGTGCCATCAGTGAGAAGAGCGACTACAATGAGCAGTTCTTC. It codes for CAISEKSDYNEQFF.

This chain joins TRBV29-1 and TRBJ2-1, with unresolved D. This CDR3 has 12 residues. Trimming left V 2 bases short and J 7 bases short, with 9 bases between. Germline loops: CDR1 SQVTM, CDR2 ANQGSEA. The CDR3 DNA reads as TGCAGCGTTGAATCGAGCGAGAATGAGCAGTTCTTC. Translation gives CSVESSENEQFF.

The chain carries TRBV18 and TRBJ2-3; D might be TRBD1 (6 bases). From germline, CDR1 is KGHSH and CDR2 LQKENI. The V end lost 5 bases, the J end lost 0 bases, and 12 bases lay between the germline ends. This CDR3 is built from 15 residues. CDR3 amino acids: CASSADRTSTDTQYF. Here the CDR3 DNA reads TGTGCCAGCTCAGCAGACAGGACTAGCACAGATACGCAGTATTTT.

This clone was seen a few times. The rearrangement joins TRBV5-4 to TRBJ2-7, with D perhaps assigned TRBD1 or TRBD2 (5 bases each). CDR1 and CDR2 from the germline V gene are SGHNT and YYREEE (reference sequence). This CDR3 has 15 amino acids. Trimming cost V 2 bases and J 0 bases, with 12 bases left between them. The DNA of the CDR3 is TGTGCCAGCAGCTTACGAGGGGCGGCCTCCTACGAGCAGTACTTC. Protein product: CASSLRGAASYEQYF.

CDR3 sequence: CASSSLSDGYTF. The CDR3 DNA is TGTGCCAGCAGTTCACTCAGCGATGGCTACACCTTC. J is TRBJ1-2 and V is TRBV28; D call uncertain. With 4 bases removed from V and 6 bases from J, the gap between germline ends came to 9 bases. The CDR3 has 12 residues. Germline V CDR1 and CDR2: MDHEN, SYDVKM.